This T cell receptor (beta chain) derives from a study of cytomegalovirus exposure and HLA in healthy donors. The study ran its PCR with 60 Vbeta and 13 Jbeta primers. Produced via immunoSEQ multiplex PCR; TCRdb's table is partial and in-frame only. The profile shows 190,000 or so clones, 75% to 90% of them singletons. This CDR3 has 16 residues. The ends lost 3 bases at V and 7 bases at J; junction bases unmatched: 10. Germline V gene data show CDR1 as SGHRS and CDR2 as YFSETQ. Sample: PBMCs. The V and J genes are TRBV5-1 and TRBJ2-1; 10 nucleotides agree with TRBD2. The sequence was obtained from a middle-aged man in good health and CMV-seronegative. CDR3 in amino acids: CASSSYSGGRGNEQFF. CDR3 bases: TGCGCCAGCAGCTCCTATAGCGGGGGGCGGGGAAATGAGCAGTTCTTC.